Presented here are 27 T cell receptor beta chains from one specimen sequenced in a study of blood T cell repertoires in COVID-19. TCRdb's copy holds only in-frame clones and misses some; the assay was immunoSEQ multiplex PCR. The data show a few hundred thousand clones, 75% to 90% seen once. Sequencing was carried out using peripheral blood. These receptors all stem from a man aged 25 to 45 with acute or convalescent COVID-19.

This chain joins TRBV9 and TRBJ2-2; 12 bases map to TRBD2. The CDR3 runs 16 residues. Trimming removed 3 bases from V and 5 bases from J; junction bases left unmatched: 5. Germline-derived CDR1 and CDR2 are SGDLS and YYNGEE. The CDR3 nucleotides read TGTGCCAGCAGCGCCCCAGGACTAGCGGGGACCGGGGAGCTGTTTTTT. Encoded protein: CASSAPGLAGTGELFF.

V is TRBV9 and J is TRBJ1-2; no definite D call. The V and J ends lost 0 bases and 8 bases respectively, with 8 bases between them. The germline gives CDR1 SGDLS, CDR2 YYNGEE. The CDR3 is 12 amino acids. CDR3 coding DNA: TGTGCCAGCAGCGTAGCGGGTGGCGGCTACACCTTC. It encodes CASSVAGGGYTF.

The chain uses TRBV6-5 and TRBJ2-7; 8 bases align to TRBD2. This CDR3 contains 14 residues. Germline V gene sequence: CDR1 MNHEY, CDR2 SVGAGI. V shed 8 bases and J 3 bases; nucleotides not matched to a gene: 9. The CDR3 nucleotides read TGTGCCAGCGGGGGGAGCGGGAGAGACTACGAGCAGTACTTC. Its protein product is CASGGSGRDYEQYF.

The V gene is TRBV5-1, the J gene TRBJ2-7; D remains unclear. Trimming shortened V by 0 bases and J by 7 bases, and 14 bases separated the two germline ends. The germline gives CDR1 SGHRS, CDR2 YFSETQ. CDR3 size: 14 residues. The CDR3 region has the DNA TGCGCCAGCAGCTTGGCTCCCGGGTTTGGGGAGCAGTACTTC. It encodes CASSLAPGFGEQYF.

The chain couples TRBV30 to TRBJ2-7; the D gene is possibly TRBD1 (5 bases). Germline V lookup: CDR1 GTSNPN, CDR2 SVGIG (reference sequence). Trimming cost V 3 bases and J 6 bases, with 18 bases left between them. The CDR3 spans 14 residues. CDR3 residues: CAWRGSRAVFEQYF. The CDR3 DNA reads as TGTGCCTGGAGGGGTTCCAGGGCGGTGTTCGAGCAGTACTTC.

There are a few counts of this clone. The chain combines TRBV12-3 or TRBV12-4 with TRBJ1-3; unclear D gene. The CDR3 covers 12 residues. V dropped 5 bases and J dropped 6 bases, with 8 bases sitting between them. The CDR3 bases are TGTGCCAGCAGTCCTACCCCAAACACCATATATTTT. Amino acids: CASSPTPNTIYF.

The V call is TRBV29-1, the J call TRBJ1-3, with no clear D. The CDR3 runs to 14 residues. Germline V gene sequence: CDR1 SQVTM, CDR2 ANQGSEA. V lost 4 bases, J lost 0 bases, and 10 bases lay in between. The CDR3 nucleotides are TGCAGCGTTGGGGCAGCTTCCTCTGGAAACACCATATATTTT. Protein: CSVGAASSGNTIYF.

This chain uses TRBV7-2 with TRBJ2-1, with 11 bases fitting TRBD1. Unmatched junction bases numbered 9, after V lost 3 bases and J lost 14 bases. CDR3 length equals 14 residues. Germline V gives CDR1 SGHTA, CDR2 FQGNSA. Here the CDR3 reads CASSLDRGLKMKFF. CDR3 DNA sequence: TGTGCCAGCAGCTTGGACAGGGGGCTGAAAATGAAGTTCTTC.

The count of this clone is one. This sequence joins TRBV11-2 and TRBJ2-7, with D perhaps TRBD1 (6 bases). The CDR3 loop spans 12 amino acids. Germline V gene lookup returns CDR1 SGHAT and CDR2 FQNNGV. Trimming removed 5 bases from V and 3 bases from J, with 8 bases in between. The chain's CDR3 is CASSPQGYEQYF. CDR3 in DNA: TGTGCCAGCAGCCCACAGGGCTACGAGCAGTACTTC.

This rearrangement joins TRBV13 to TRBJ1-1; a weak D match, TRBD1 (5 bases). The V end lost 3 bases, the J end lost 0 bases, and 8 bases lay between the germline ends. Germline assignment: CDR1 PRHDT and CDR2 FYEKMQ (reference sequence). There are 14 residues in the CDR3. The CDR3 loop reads CASSFRVVNTEAFF. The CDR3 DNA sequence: TGTGCCAGCAGCTTCAGGGTTGTGAACACTGAAGCTTTCTTT. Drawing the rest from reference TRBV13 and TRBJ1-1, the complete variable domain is AAGVIQSPRHLIKEKRETATLKCYPIPRHDTVYWYQQGPGQDPQFLISFYEKMQSDKGSIPDRFSAQQFSDYHSELNMSSLELGDSALYFCASSFRVVNTEAFFGQGTRLTVV.

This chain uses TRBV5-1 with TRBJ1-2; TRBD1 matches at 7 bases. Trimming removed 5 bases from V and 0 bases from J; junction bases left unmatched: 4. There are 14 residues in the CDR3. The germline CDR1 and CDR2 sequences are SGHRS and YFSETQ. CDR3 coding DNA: TGCGCCAGCAGACAGGGGATGCCTAACTATGGCTACACCTTC. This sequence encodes CASRQGMPNYGYTF.

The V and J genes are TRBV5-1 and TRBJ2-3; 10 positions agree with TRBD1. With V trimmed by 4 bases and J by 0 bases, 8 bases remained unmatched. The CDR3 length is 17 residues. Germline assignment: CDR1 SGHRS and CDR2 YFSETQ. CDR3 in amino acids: CASSAGQGTLSTDTQYF. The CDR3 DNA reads TGCGCCAGCAGCGCGGGACAGGGGACCCTTAGCACAGATACGCAGTATTTT.

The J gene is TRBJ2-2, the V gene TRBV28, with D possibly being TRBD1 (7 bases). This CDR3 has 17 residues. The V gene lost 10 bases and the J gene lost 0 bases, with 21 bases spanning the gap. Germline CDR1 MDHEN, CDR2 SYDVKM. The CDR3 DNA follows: TGTGCCATCTATTCCCCAGGGGGGAAATCGAACACCGGGGAGCTGTTTTTT. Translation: CAIYSPGGKSNTGELFF.

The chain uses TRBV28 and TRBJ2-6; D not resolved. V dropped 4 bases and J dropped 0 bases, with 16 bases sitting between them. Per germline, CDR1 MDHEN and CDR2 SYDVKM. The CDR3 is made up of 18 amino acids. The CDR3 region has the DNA TGTGCCAGCAGTTACGTATCCTTCCCCAGCTCTGGGGCCAACGTCCTGACTTTC. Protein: CASSYVSFPSSGANVLTF.

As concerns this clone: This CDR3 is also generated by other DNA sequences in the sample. The CDR3 nucleotides are TGTGCCAGCAGCCTCGGGACTAGCGGGAGCAATGAGCAGTTCTTC. Protein product: CASSLGTSGSNEQFF. The genes are TRBV11-3 and TRBJ2-1, with 14 bases matching TRBD2. With 5 bases clipped from V and 6 bases from J, the junction kept 3 bases outside the gene matches. The CDR3 sequence is 15 residues long. Germline V gene data show CDR1 as SGHNT and CDR2 as YENEEA.

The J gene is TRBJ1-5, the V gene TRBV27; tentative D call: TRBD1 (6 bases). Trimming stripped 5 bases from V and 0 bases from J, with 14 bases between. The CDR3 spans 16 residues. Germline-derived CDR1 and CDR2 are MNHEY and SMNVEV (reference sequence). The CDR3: CASSGHREYSNQPQHF. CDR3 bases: TGTGCCAGCAGTGGCCACAGGGAGTATAGCAATCAGCCCCAGCATTTT.

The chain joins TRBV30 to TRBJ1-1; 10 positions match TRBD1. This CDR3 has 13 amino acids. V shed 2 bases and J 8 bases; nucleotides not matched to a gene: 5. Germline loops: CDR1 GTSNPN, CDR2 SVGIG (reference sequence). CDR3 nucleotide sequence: TGTGCCTGGAGTAGACAGGGGGCGACCGAAGCTTTCTTT. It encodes CAWSRQGATEAFF.

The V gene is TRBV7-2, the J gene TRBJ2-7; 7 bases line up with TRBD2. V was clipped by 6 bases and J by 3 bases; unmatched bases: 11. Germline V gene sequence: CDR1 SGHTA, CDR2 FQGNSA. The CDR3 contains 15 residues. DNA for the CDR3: TGTGCCAGCAGGTCCCAGGGCGGGGGTAACTACGAGCAGTACTTC. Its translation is CASRSQGGGNYEQYF.

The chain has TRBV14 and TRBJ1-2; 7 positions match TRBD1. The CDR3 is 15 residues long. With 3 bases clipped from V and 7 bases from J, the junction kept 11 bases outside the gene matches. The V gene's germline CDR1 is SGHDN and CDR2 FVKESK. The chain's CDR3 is CASSHEPGGVRGYTF. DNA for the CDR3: TGTGCCAGCAGCCATGAGCCAGGGGGAGTTCGTGGCTACACCTTC.

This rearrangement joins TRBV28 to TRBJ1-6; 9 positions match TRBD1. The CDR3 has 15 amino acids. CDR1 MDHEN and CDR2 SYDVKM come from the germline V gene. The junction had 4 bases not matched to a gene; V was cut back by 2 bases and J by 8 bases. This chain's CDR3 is CASSLNRGPYSPLHF. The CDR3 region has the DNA TGTGCCAGCAGTTTAAACAGGGGGCCTTATTCACCCCTCCACTTT.

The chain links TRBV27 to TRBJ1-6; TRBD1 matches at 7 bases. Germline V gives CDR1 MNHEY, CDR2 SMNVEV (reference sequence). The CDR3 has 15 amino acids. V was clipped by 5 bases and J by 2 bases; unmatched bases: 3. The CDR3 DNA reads TGTGCCAGCAGTGAGACAGGGACCTATAATTCACCCCTCCACTTT. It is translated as CASSETGTYNSPLHF.

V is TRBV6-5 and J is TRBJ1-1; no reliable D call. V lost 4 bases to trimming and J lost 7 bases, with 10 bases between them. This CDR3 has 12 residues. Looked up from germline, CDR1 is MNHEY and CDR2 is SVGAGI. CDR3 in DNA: TGTGCCAGCAGTTCGGGTCCGTATGAAGCTTTCTTT. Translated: CASSSGPYEAFF.

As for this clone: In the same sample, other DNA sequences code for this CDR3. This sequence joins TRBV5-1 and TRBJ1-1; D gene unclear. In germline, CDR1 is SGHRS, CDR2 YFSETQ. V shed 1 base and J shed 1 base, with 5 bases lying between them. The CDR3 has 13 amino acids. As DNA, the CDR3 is TGCGCCAGCAGCTTGTCTAGGAACACTGAAGCTTTCTTT. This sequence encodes CASSLSRNTEAFF.

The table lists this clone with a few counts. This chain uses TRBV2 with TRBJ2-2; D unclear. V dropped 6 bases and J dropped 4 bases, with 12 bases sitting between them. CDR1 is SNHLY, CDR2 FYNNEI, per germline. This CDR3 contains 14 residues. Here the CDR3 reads CASRAQPGTGELFF. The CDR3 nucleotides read TGTGCCAGCAGGGCACAGCCCGGCACCGGGGAGCTGTTTTTT. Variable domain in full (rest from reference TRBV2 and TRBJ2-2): EPEVTQTPSHQVTQMGQEVILRCVPISNHLYFYWYRQILGQKVEFLVSFYNNEISEKSEIFDDQFSVERPDGSNFTLKIRSTKLEDSAMYFCASRAQPGTGELFFGEGSRLTVL.

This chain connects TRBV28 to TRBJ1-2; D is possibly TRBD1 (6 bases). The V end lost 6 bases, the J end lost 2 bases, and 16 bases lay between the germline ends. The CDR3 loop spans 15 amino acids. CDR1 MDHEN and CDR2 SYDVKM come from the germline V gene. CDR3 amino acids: CASSLPGATNYGYTF. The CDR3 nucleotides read TGTGCCAGCAGCCTTCCAGGGGCAACCAACTATGGCTACACCTTC.

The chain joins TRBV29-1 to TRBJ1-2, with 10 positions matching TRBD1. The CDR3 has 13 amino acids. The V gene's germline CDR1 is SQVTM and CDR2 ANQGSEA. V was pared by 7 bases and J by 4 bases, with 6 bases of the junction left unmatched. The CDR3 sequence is CSGRDRGSYGYTF. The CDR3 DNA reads TGCAGCGGCCGGGACAGGGGTAGCTATGGCTACACCTTC.

DNA of the CDR3: TGTGCCAGCAGTGTGGGGGGGACTGGCTACACCTTC. It codes for CASSVGGTGYTF. The chain joins TRBV2 to TRBJ1-2; D perhaps matches TRBD1 (5 bases). Germline V gives CDR1 SNHLY, CDR2 FYNNEI. V gave up 4 bases and J gave up 7 bases, with 10 bases separating them. CDR3 length: 12 amino acids.